One sample yielded the 16 T cell receptor beta chains listed below, sequenced in a study of shared clonotypes between healthy human individuals. Here immunoSEQ multiplex PCR was the method, and the copy in TCRdb shows in-frame clones only, minus some. The sample contains hundreds of thousands of clones, approximately 97% of which appear only once. Sequencing was performed on memory CD8+ T cells sorted from blood. The subset denotes: CD45RO+ cells pooled with CCR7-negative TemRA cells. The source of these receptors is a man between 25 and 39 years old in good health.

This chain links TRBV30 with TRBJ2-7; the D gene is possibly TRBD1 (6 bases). This CDR3 is 11 amino acids long. The V end was cut by 4 bases, the J end by 6 bases, with 10 bases between. Germline CDR1 and CDR2: GTSNPN and SVGIG (reference sequence). The CDR3 loop is CAWTRGGEQYF. DNA of the CDR3: TGTGCCTGGACCCGAGGGGGCGAGCAGTACTTC. The whole variable domain, filled in from reference TRBV30 and TRBJ2-7, reads SQTIHQWPATLVQPVGSPLSLECTVEGTSNPNLYWYRQAAGRGLQLLFYSVGIGQISSEVPQNLSASRPQDRQFILSSKKLLLSDSGFYLCAWTRGGEQYFGPGTRLTVT.

The chain combines TRBV13 with TRBJ2-2; D perhaps matches TRBD1 (5 bases). Trimming took off 1 base at V and 7 bases at J, with 7 bases between the two ends. Germline CDR1 PRHDT, CDR2 FYEKMQ (reference sequence). The CDR3 is 13 amino acids. The CDR3 here is CASSLEGIGELFF. The CDR3 DNA is TGTGCCAGCAGCTTAGAGGGGATCGGGGAGCTGTTTTTT. The full variable domain, rest sourced from reference TRBV13 and TRBJ2-2, is AAGVIQSPRHLIKEKRETATLKCYPIPRHDTVYWYQQGPGQDPQFLISFYEKMQSDKGSIPDRFSAQQFSDYHSELNMSSLELGDSALYFCASSLEGIGELFFGEGSRLTVL.

The chain combines TRBV9 with TRBJ1-2, with D unresolved. Germline CDR1 is SGDLS and CDR2 is YYNGEE. This CDR3 is built from 14 residues. V was pared by 0 bases and J by 3 bases, with 9 bases between. Written as DNA, the CDR3 is TGTGCCAGCAGCGTAGCTCAGAGGGACTATGGCTACACCTTC. Residues: CASSVAQRDYGYTF.

The V call is TRBV7-6, the J call TRBJ2-1; D unclear. The CDR3 is 13 residues long. Germline CDR1 SGHVS, CDR2 FNYEAQ. With 1 base removed from V and 4 bases from J, the gap between germline ends came to 5 bases. The CDR3 region has the DNA TGTGCCAGCAGCTTAGTTTCGTACAATGAGCAGTTCTTC. Protein: CASSLVSYNEQFF.

This chain joins TRBV18 and TRBJ2-5, with D unresolved. In germline, CDR1 is KGHSH, CDR2 LQKENI. There are 15 residues in the CDR3. Trimming shortened V by 3 bases and J by 7 bases, and 18 bases separated the two germline ends. The CDR3 sequence: CASSPPSRGFGTQYF. CDR3 in DNA: TGTGCCAGCTCACCCCCCTCTCGAGGCTTCGGGACCCAGTACTTC.

This clone was observed once. This chain uses TRBV6-1 with TRBJ1-5, with D maybe TRBD1 (5 bases). CDR3 length: 16 residues. The V end lost 0 bases, the J end lost 3 bases, and 12 bases lay between the germline ends. CDR1 and CDR2 from the germline V gene are MNHNS and SASEGT. The chain's CDR3 is CASSEARTYPNQPQHF. The DNA for the CDR3 is TGTGCCAGCAGTGAAGCAAGGACATACCCCAATCAGCCCCAGCATTTT.

V and J are TRBV27 and TRBJ2-1, with D possibly being TRBD2 (6 bases). The germline V gene encodes CDR1 MNHEY and CDR2 SMNVEV (reference sequence). The V end was cut by 8 bases, the J end by 5 bases, with 10 bases between. CDR3 length: 12 amino acids. CDR3 in DNA: TGTGCCAGCGCGGGGAGAGACAATGAGCAGTTCTTC. This encodes CASAGRDNEQFF.

The chain recombines TRBV10-1 with TRBJ2-7; D call uncertain. Germline-derived CDR1 and CDR2 are WNHNN and SYGVQD (reference sequence). The CDR3 sequence is 18 residues long. Trimming left V 6 bases short and J 6 bases short, with 30 bases between. The CDR3 coding sequence is TGCGCCAGCAGCCTATTAAAGGTATTATGGGCACGGGCCTGCGAGCAGTACTTC. Translated, it gives CASSLLKVLWARACEQYF.

For the CDR3, the DNA is TGTGCCAGCAGTTTTTTCGGGGCAAGGACAGAAGCTTTCTTT. Its protein is CASSFFGARTEAFF. The chain has TRBV27 and TRBJ1-1; maybe TRBD1 (5 bases). In germline, CDR1 is MNHEY, CDR2 SMNVEV (reference sequence). V gave up 3 bases and J gave up 8 bases, with 16 bases separating them. This CDR3 region has 14 residues.

The chain is built from TRBV5-1 and TRBJ1-5; perhaps TRBD1 as D (5 bases). Germline loops: CDR1 SGHRS, CDR2 YFSETQ. The CDR3 is 17 residues long. The germline V and J ends were trimmed by 5 bases and 0 bases, with 18 bases remaining between them. Here the CDR3 reads CASRPRQPPYSNQPQHF. CDR3 sequence (DNA): TGCGCCAGCAGACCACGACAGCCGCCTTATAGCAATCAGCCCCAGCATTTT.

This clone was found once. The rearrangement links TRBV6-5 to TRBJ2-3; TRBD2 is a possible D gene (5 bases). The CDR3 is made up of 14 amino acids. Germline CDR1 MNHEY, CDR2 SVGAGI. Between the trimmed V and J ends, which lost 6 bases and 4 bases, there was a span of 14 bases. The CDR3: CASRRGIGADTQYF. CDR3 sequence (DNA): TGTGCCAGCAGACGAGGGATTGGGGCAGATACGCAGTATTTT.

The V and J genes are TRBV11-3 and TRBJ2-2; the match to TRBD1 covers 12 bases. V gave up 4 bases and J gave up 6 bases; unmatched junction bases: 3. CDR3 length: 15 residues. Per the germline V gene, CDR1 is SGHNT and CDR2 is YENEEA. The CDR3: CASSSGQGASGELFF. CDR3 DNA: TGTGCCAGCAGCTCGGGACAGGGGGCATCCGGGGAGCTGTTTTTT.

The gene calls are TRBV11-2 and TRBJ2-1, with 8 bases aligning to TRBD2. J was trimmed by 8 bases and V by 4 bases; bases with no gene match: 19. CDR1 is SGHAT, CDR2 FQNNGV, per germline. The CDR3 contains 18 residues. The CDR3 reads CASSSPPKAGGRRDEQFF. Here the CDR3 DNA reads TGTGCCAGCAGCTCACCCCCTAAAGCTGGCGGGAGGAGAGATGAGCAGTTCTTC. Full variable domain (remainder filled in from reference TRBV11-2 and TRBJ2-1): EAGVAQSPRYKIIEKRQSVAFWCNPISGHATLYWYQQILGQGPKLLIQFQNNGVVDDSQLPKDRFSAERLKGVDSTLKIQPAKLEDSAVYLCASSSPPKAGGRRDEQFFGPGTRLTVL.

This clone was seen a single time. The rearrangement uses TRBV4-1 and TRBJ2-3; no reliable D call. Looked up from germline, CDR1 is MGHRA and CDR2 is YSYEKL. Trimming left V 6 bases short and J 0 bases short, with 16 bases between. CDR3 length: 16 amino acids. The CDR3 here is CASRRTWTISTDTQYF. The CDR3 coding sequence is TGCGCCAGCAGACGCACCTGGACGATTAGCACAGATACGCAGTATTTT.

The chain links TRBV11-2 to TRBJ2-7; 10 positions agree with TRBD2. Unmatched junction bases numbered 10, after V lost 5 bases and J lost 6 bases. The CDR3 totals 15 residues. Germline values: CDR1 SGHAT, CDR2 FQNNGV. CDR3 amino acids: CASSGSSGSRFEQYF. CDR3 DNA sequence: TGTGCCAGCAGCGGGTCTAGCGGGAGTCGGTTCGAGCAGTACTTC. Variable domain in full (rest from reference TRBV11-2 and TRBJ2-7): EAGVAQSPRYKIIEKRQSVAFWCNPISGHATLYWYQQILGQGPKLLIQFQNNGVVDDSQLPKDRFSAERLKGVDSTLKIQPAKLEDSAVYLCASSGSSGSRFEQYFGPGTRLTVT.

This clone was counted a single time. The chain recombines TRBV7-9 with TRBJ1-1; D uncertain. V lost 3 bases to trimming and J lost 7 bases, with 12 bases between them. The CDR3 runs 13 residues. Germline CDR1 reads SEHNR; CDR2 reads FQNEAQ (reference sequence). CDR3 bases: TGTGCCAGCAGCTTTATTTTTCCGAGTGAAGCTTTCTTT. Protein: CASSFIFPSEAFF. Using reference TRBV7-9 and TRBJ1-1 for the parts outside the CDR3, the full variable domain is DTGVSQNPRHKITKRGQNVTFRCDPISEHNRLYWYRQTLGQGPEFLTYFQNEAQLEKSRLLSDRFSAERPKGSFSTLEIQRTEQGDSAMYLCASSFIFPSEAFFGQGTRLTVV.